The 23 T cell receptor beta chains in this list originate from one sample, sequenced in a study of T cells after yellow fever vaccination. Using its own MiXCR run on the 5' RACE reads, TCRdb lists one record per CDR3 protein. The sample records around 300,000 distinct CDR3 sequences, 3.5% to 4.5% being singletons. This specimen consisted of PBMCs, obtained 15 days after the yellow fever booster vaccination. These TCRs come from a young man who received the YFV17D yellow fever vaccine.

The CDR3 DNA sequence: TGCAGCGTTGTCCTAGCGGGCACAGATACGCAGTATTTT. This gives the protein CSVVLAGTDTQYF. The V and J genes are TRBV29-1 and TRBJ2-3; TRBD2 matches at 7 bases. The ends lost 4 bases at V and 1 base at J; junction bases unmatched: 2. Germline values: CDR1 SQVTM, CDR2 ANQGSEA. CDR3 size: 13 residues.

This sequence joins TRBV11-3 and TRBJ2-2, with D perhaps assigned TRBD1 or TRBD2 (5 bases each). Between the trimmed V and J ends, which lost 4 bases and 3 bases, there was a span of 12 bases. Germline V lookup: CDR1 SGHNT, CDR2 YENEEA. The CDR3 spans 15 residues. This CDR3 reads CASSSRGEHTGELFF. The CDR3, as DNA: TGTGCCAGCAGCTCCCGAGGGGAGCACACCGGGGAGCTGTTTTTT.

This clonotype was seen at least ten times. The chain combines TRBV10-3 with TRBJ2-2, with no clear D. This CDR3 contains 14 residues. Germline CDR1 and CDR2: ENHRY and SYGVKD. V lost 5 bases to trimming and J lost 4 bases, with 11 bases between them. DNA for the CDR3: TGTGCCATCAGTCCAGCTTCGACCACCGGGGAGCTGTTTTTT. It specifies CAISPASTTGELFF.

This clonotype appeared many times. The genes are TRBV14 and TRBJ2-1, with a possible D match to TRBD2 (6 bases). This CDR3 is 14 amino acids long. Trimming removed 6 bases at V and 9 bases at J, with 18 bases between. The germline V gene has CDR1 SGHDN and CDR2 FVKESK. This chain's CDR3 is CASSSGEGYGEQFF. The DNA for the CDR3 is TGTGCCAGCAGTTCGGGAGAAGGGTACGGTGAGCAGTTCTTC.

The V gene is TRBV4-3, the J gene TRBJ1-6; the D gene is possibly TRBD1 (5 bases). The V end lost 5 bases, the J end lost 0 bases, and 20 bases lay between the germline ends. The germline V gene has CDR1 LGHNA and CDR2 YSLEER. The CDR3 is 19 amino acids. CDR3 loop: CASSMGGGHGSSYNSPLHF. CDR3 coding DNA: TGCGCCAGCAGCATGGGAGGTGGACACGGGAGCTCCTATAATTCACCCCTCCACTTT.

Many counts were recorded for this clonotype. The CDR3, as DNA: TGCAGTGCGCACCCAGGTAGGGCAAGCAATCAGCCCCAGCATTTT. Residues: CSAHPGRASNQPQHF. V usage is TRBV20-1 and J usage is TRBJ1-5; D unresolved. The CDR3 spans 15 residues. Trimming pared 6 bases from V and 1 base from J, leaving 16 bases between. Germline CDR1 DFQATT, CDR2 SNEGSKA (reference sequence).

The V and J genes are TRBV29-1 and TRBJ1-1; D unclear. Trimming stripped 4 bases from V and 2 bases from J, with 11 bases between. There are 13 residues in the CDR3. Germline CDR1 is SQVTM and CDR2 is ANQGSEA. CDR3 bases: TGCAGCGTTGTGGAACAGATAAACACTGAAGCTTTCTTT. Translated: CSVVEQINTEAFF.

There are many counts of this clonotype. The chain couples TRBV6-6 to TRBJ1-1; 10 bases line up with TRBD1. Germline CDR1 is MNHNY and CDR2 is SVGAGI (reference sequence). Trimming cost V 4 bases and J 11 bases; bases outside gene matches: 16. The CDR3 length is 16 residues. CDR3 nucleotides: TGTGCCAGCAGTTTGTACGACCCGGGACAGGGGTTAGAGGCTTTCTTT. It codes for CASSLYDPGQGLEAFF.

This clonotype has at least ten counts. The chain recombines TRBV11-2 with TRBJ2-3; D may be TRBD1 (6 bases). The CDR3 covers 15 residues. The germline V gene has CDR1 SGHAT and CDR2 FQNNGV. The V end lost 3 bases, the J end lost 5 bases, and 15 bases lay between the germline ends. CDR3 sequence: CASSFGRGLKDTQYF. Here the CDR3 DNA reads TGTGCCAGCAGCTTCGGCAGGGGATTGAAAGATACGCAGTATTTT.

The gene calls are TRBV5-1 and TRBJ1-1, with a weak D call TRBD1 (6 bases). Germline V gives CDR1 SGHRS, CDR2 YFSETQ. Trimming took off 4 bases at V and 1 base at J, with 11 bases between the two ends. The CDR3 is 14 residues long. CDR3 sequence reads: CASSPRQENTEAFF. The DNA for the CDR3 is TGCGCCAGCAGCCCCCGACAGGAGAACACTGAAGCTTTCTTT.

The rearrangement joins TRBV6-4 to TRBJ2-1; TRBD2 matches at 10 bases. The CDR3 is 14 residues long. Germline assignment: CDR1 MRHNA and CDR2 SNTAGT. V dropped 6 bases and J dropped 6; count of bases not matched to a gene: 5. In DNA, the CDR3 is TGTGCCAGCAGAGCGGGGGGGCCTCTCAATGAGCAGTTCTTC. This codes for CASRAGGPLNEQFF.

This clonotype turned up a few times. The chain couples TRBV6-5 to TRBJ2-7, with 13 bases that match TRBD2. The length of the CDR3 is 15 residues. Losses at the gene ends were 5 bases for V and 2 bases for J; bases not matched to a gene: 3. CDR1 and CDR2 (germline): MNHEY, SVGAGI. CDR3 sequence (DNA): TGTGCCAGCAGTACGACTAGCGGGGGGACCTACGAGCAGTACTTC. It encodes CASSTTSGGTYEQYF.

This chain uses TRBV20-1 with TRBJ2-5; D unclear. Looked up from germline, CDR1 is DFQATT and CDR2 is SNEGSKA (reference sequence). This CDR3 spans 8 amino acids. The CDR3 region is CREETQYF. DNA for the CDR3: TGCAGGGAAGAGACCCAGTACTTC.

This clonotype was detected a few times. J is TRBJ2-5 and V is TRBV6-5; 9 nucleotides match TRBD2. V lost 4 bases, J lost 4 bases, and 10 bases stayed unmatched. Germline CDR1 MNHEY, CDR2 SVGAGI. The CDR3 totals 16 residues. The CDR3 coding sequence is TGTGCCAGCAGTTCTCTAGCGGGACCCAGAGGAGAGACCCAGTACTTC. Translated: CASSSLAGPRGETQYF.

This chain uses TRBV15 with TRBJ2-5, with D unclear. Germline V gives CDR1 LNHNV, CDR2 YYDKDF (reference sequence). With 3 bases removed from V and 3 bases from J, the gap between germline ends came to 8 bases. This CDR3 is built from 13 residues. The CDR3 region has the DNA TGTGCCACCAGCAGGTGGGCAGAAGAGACCCAGTACTTC. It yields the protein CATSRWAEETQYF.

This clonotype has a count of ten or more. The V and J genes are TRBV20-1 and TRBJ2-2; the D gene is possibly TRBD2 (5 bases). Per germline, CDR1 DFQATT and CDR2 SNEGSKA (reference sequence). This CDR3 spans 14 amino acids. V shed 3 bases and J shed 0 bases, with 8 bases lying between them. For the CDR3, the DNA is TGCAGTGCTAGCGCCGGGGCGAACACCGGGGAGCTGTTTTTT. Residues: CSASAGANTGELFF.

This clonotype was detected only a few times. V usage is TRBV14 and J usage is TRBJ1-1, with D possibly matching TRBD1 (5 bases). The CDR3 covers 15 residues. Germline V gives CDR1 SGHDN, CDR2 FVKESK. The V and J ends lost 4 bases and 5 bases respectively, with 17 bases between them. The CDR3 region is CASSRSGSGETEAFF. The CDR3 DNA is TGTGCCAGCAGCCGGTCAGGGTCCGGGGAGACTGAAGCTTTCTTT. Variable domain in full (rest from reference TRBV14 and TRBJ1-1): EAGVTQFPSHSVIEKGQTVTLRCDPISGHDNLYWYRRVMGKEIKFLLHFVKESKQDESGMPNNRFLAERTGGTYSTLKVQPAELEDSGVYFCASSRSGSGETEAFFGQGTRLTVV.

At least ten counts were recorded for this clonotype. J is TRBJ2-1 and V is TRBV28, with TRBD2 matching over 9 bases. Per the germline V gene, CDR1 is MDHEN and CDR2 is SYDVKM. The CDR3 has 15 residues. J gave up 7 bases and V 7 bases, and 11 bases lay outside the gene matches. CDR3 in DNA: TGTGCCAGCATCCTGGGGCTAGCGGGGAGGAATGAGCAGTTCTTC. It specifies CASILGLAGRNEQFF.

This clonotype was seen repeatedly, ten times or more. CDR3 coding DNA: TGCGCCAGCAGCTTGGTCGGGGGACCCTACAATGAGCAGTTCTTC. It codes for CASSLVGGPYNEQFF. The chain links TRBV5-1 to TRBJ2-1; D possibly corresponds to TRBD2 (6 bases). Germline assignment: CDR1 SGHRS and CDR2 YFSETQ. The length of the CDR3 is 15 residues. Trimming cost V 0 bases and J 2 bases, with 9 bases left between them.

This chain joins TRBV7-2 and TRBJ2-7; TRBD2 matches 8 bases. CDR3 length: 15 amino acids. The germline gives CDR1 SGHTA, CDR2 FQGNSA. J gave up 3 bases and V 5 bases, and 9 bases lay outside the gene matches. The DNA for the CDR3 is TGTGCCAGCAGCCCCTCCGGGACTAGAGGCTACGAGCAGTACTTC. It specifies CASSPSGTRGYEQYF.

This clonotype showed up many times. In DNA, the CDR3 is TGCAGTGTCGGTGGGCGCCGGACAGATACGCAGTATTTT. Residues: CSVGGRRTDTQYF. The chain joins TRBV20-1 to TRBJ2-3; D uncertain. This CDR3 is built from 13 residues. V dropped 7 bases and J dropped 3 bases, with 14 bases sitting between them. Germline V gives CDR1 DFQATT, CDR2 SNEGSKA (reference sequence).

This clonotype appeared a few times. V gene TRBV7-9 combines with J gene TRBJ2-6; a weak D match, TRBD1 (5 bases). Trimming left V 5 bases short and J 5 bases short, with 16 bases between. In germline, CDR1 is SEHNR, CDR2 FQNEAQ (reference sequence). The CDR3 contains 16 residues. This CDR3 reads CASSLLTGEWANVLTF. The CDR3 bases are TGTGCCAGCAGCCTCCTTACAGGCGAATGGGCCAACGTCCTGACTTTC.

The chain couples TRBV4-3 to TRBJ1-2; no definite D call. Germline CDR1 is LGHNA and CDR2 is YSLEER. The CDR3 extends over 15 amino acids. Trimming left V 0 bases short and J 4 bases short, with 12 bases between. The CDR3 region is CASSQDFGGGYGYTF. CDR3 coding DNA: TGCGCCAGCAGCCAAGATTTTGGCGGCGGCTATGGCTACACCTTC.